This T cell receptor (beta chain) was recorded in a study of blood T cell repertoires in COVID-19. The repertoire was sequenced with immunoSEQ multiplex PCR; TCRdb's copy has only in-frame clones and lacks some. The data hold about 330,000 clones, with over 75% observed a single time. CDR3 length equals 13 residues. V lost 6 bases to trimming and J lost 4 bases; unmatched junction nucleotides: 0. Germline CDR1 and CDR2: MNHEY and SMNVEV (reference sequence). The TCR was taken from a human donor in a cohort sampled during active COVID-19. The chain uses TRBV27 and TRBJ2-3; 11 bases align to TRBD1. The sequencing input was peripheral blood. CDR3 protein: CASRGQGADTQYF. The CDR3 DNA reads TGTGCCAGCAGGGGACAGGGGGCAGATACGCAGTATTTT.